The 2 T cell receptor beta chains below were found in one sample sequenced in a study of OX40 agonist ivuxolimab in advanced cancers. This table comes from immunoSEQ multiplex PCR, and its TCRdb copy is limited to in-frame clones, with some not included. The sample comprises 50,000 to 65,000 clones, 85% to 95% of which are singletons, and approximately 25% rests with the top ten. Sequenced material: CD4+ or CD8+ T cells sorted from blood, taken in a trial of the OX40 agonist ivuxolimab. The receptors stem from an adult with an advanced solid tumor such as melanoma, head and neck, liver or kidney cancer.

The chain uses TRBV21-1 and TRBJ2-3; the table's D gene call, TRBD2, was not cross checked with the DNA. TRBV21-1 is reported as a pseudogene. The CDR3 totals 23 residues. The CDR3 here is CASSQPPGRGLAGGPLDTDTQYF. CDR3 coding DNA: TGTGCCAGCAGCCAACCGCCGGGGAGAGGACTAGCGGGAGGCCCACTTGACACAGATACGCAGTATTTT.

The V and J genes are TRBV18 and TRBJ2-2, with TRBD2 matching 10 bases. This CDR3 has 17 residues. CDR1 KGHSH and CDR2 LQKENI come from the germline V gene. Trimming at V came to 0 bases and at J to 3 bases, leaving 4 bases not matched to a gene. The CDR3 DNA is TGTGCCAGCTCACCACCCGAACTAGCGGGGTACACCGGGGAGCTGTTTTTT. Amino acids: CASSPPELAGYTGELFF.